The TCR beta chain under discussion was sequenced for a study of T cell responses to AZD1222 COVID-19 vaccine. The study's findings and limits: Only a handful of AZD1222 recipients were seropositive at baseline.

TCRdb keeps only in-frame clones here, not all; method: immunoSEQ multiplex PCR. The sample records tens of thousands of clones, roughly 90% being singletons. Second-dose intervals near 4 or 12 weeks were combined. The CDR3 runs to 15 residues. Germline lookup yields CDR1 MNHEY and CDR2 SVGAGI. After removal of 7 bases from V and 7 bases from J, the junction contained 11 bases not matched to a gene. About this clone: Its antigen is not known.

The gene calls are TRBV6-5 and TRBJ2-1, with 9 bases matching TRBD1. This clonotype was obtained from an adult who received the AZD1222 COVID-19 vaccine. The source material was peripheral blood, sampled 28 days after the second AZD1222 dose. The chain's CDR3 is CASTERGQGLNEQFF. CDR3 bases: TGTGCCAGCACCGAGCGGGGACAGGGTCTTAATGAGCAGTTCTTC.